These 4 T cell receptor beta chains originate from one sample sequenced in a study of blood T cell repertoires in COVID-19. Produced via immunoSEQ multiplex PCR; TCRdb's table is partial and in-frame only. The profile shows around 270,000 clones, about 90% of them singletons. Sample: PBMCs or T cells enriched from blood (not recorded which). These receptors all come from a woman aged 40 to 50 who had been exposed to COVID-19.

The table lists this clone with a few counts. The V and J genes are TRBV5-4 and TRBJ1-2, with 10 nucleotides matching TRBD1. The CDR3 covers 14 residues. Germline CDR1 SGHNT, CDR2 YYREEE (reference sequence). Trimming cost V 2 bases and J 8 bases; bases outside gene matches: 6. The CDR3 DNA is TGTGCCAGCAGCTTCGACAGGGGGCTGGAGGGCTACACCTTC. Its protein is CASSFDRGLEGYTF.

This chain uses TRBV5-1 with TRBJ1-2, with unresolved D. V lost 9 bases and J 8 bases, leaving 17 bases between the germline ends. The CDR3 is 12 residues long. Germline CDR1 SGHRS, CDR2 YFSETQ. The CDR3 sequence is CATTDLISGYTF. Here the CDR3 DNA reads TGCGCCACCACAGATCTCATTTCCGGCTACACCTTC.

The chain is built from TRBV7-2 and TRBJ2-5; 8 bases are shared with TRBD2. The CDR3 is 15 residues long. Germline loops: CDR1 SGHTA, CDR2 FQGNSA. With 5 bases clipped from V and 5 bases from J, the junction kept 10 bases outside the gene matches. The CDR3 DNA follows: TGTGCCAGCAGCGTTAGCGGGATGGGAGCTGAGACCCAGTACTTC. Residues: CASSVSGMGAETQYF.

The chain is built from TRBV11-3 and TRBJ2-2; D possibly corresponds to TRBD2 (6 bases). The V and J ends lost 5 bases and 3 bases respectively, with 10 bases between them. CDR1 and CDR2 (germline): SGHNT, YENEEA. CDR3 length equals 14 residues. The CDR3 nucleotides are TGTGCCAGCAGCATGGGACTTTACACCGGGGAGCTGTTTTTT. Protein sequence: CASSMGLYTGELFF.